This TCR beta chain was retrieved from a study of cytomegalovirus exposure and HLA in healthy donors. It was with 60 Vbeta and 13 Jbeta primers that the PCR ran. Sequenced by immunoSEQ multiplex PCR; TCRdb stores in-frame clones only, minus some. Among about 140,000 clones listed, roughly 87% were seen once. Trimming removed 5 bases from V and 7 bases from J, with 13 bases in between. The germline V gene has CDR1 SGHRS and CDR2 YFSETQ. This CDR3 is 14 amino acids long. The receptor's source is a woman in her thirties or forties in good health and CMV-seronegative. V gene TRBV5-1 combines with J gene TRBJ1-6; a weak D match, TRBD1 (6 bases). The sequenced material came from PBMCs. CDR3 nucleotide sequence: TGCGCCAGCAGTCAGATACAGGGAAATTCACCCCTCCACTTT. Amino acids: CASSQIQGNSPLHF.